This TCR beta chain is drawn from a study of blood T cell repertoires in COVID-19. About the research overall: PBMCs, B-cell-depleted T cells, or T cells were the source of the cDNA or gDNA that made up the material.

Original processing notes: Amplification of reference gene primers provided the estimated nucleated cell counts. This table comes from immunoSEQ multiplex PCR, and its TCRdb copy is limited to in-frame clones, with some not included. The D gene and trimming were derived from the DNA, and the V and J assignments and clone size from that table. The sample records some 96,000 clones, just under 80% being singletons. This clone was observed once. Trimming took 5 bases from V and 7 from J; bases not matched to a gene: 5. The CDR3 is 14 residues long. Germline CDR1 is LNHDA and CDR2 is SQIVND (reference sequence).

This sequence originates from a woman between 70 and 85 years old with acute or convalescent COVID-19. This chain uses TRBV19 with TRBJ1-4; TRBD1 aligns across 9 bases. The material sequenced was peripheral blood. CDR3 loop: CASSAGTGSEKLFF. Here the CDR3 DNA reads TGTGCCAGTAGTGCCGGGACAGGGAGTGAAAAACTGTTTTTT.